These 27 T cell receptor beta chains share one sample of origin, sequenced in a study of cytomegalovirus exposure and HLA in healthy donors. The PCR used 60 Vbeta and 13 Jbeta primers. TCRdb's copy holds only in-frame clones and misses some; the assay was immunoSEQ multiplex PCR. The table includes tens of thousands of clones, 70% to 80% detected once. Sequencing was performed on PBMCs. The receptors come from a woman between 50 and 59 years old in good health and CMV-seropositive.

This chain joins TRBV7-9 and TRBJ2-7; a possible D gene is TRBD2 (6 bases). CDR3 length: 14 residues. The ends were cut back, 8 bases at V and 3 bases at J, with 17 bases in the middle. Germline V gene data show CDR1 as SEHNR and CDR2 as FQNEAQ (reference sequence). The CDR3: CASSLSAGNYEQYF. Written as DNA, the CDR3 is TGTGCCAGCTCCTTAAGTGCGGGGAACTACGAGCAGTACTTC.

The V gene is TRBV5-4, the J gene TRBJ2-2, with no clear D. Trimming shortened V by 2 bases and J by 3 bases, and 5 bases separated the two germline ends. CDR1 is SGHNT and CDR2 is YYREEE in the germline V gene (reference sequence). The CDR3 covers 13 residues. The CDR3 protein is CASSFPDTGELFF. CDR3 nucleotides: TGTGCCAGCAGCTTTCCCGACACCGGGGAGCTGTTTTTT.

The CDR3 region has the DNA TGCGCCAGCAGCCCACAACCTAGCACAGATACGCAGTATTTT. It encodes CASSPQPSTDTQYF. The chain recombines TRBV5-1 with TRBJ2-3; D uncertain. The CDR3 loop spans 14 amino acids. V gave up 4 bases and J gave up 0 bases, with 9 bases separating them. Germline V gene lookup returns CDR1 SGHRS and CDR2 YFSETQ.

The chain combines TRBV29-1 with TRBJ2-7; 12 bases fit TRBD1. Germline-derived CDR1 and CDR2 are SQVTM and ANQGSEA. After removal of 6 bases from V and 6 bases from J, the junction contained 9 bases not matched to a gene. This CDR3 has 14 residues. In DNA, the CDR3 is TGCAGCGTGAGACCGGGACAGGGGGCGATCGAGCAGTACTTC. Translated: CSVRPGQGAIEQYF.

This clone was found a few times. The chain joins TRBV30 to TRBJ2-3, with D uncertain. The V gene's germline CDR1 is GTSNPN and CDR2 SVGIG (reference sequence). The CDR3 is 12 residues long. V lost 0 bases to trimming and J lost 4 bases, with 5 bases between them. The CDR3 sequence is CAWSVLADTQYF. Written as DNA, the CDR3 is TGTGCCTGGAGTGTACTCGCAGATACGCAGTATTTT.

The chain joins TRBV30 to TRBJ2-1, with D maybe TRBD1 (7 bases). The CDR3 has 14 residues. Germline values: CDR1 GTSNPN, CDR2 SVGIG (reference sequence). Trimming took off 2 bases at V and 6 bases at J, with 14 bases between the two ends. CDR3: CAWSWQGGVNEQFF. CDR3 DNA sequence: TGTGCCTGGAGTTGGCAGGGGGGCGTCAATGAGCAGTTCTTC.

The chain recombines TRBV5-4 with TRBJ2-5, with 11 positions matching TRBD2. The germline CDR1 and CDR2 sequences are SGHNT and YYREEE (reference sequence). This CDR3 region has 17 residues. With 4 bases clipped from V and 5 bases from J, the junction kept 13 bases outside the gene matches. CDR3 in DNA: TGTGCCAGCAGCCAGCGAGGAGGACTAGCGGGTGTGGAGACCCAGTACTTC. Residues: CASSQRGGLAGVETQYF.

A single count supports this clone. The rearrangement links TRBV11-3 to TRBJ1-1; the D is unclear. Germline CDR1 reads SGHNT; CDR2 reads YENEEA. The CDR3 runs to 13 residues. Trimming took 4 bases from V and 11 from J, leaving 17 bases between them. In DNA form, the CDR3 reads TGTGCCAGCAGCTCCAGTACGGAATCCGGGGCTTTCTTT. The encoded protein is CASSSSTESGAFF. The variable domain in full, completed from reference TRBV11-3 and TRBJ1-1, reads EAGVVQSPRYKIIEKKQPVAFWCNPISGHNTLYWYLQNLGQGPELLIRYENEEAVDDSQLPKDRFSAERLKGVDSTLKIQPAELGDSAVYLCASSSSTESGAFFGQGTRLTVV.

The rearrangement uses TRBV5-6 and TRBJ1-5; D is perhaps TRBD1 (5 bases). The germline V gene has CDR1 SGHDT and CDR2 YYEEEE. The CDR3 consists of 17 residues. Trimming removed 1 base at V and 3 bases at J, with 17 bases between. In nucleotides, the CDR3 is TGTGCCAGCAGCTTGTTCGGGGGAGGATCCGACAATCAGCCCCAGCATTTT. Protein product: CASSLFGGGSDNQPQHF.

The V gene is TRBV2, the J gene TRBJ2-6, with a possible D match to TRBD1 (6 bases). CDR1 and CDR2 from the germline V gene are SNHLY and FYNNEI. The CDR3 contains 17 residues. Trimming pared 6 bases from V and 0 bases from J, leaving 15 bases between. The CDR3 protein is CASRYGQSNSGANVLTF. The DNA of the CDR3 is TGTGCCAGCAGATACGGACAGTCCAACTCTGGGGCCAACGTCCTGACTTTC.

For this clone: A read error may produce the germline difference seen at one junction end. This chain joins TRBV7-9 and TRBJ1-6, with TRBD1 matching over 7 bases. Germline CDR1 SEHNR, CDR2 FQNEAQ (reference sequence). This CDR3 has 15 residues. The CDR3 spells CSSSLWTGANSPLHF. Here the CDR3 DNA reads TGTTCCAGCAGCCTATGGACAGGCGCAAATTCACCCCTCCACTTT.

The chain uses TRBV29-1 and TRBJ1-5; perhaps TRBD1 as D (5 bases). This CDR3 region has 19 residues. Germline CDR1 is SQVTM and CDR2 is ANQGSEA. V lost 8 bases, J lost 0 bases, and 29 bases lay in between. CDR3 DNA: TGCAGCCTCTCGGGAGGAGCAAACACCAGGGATCTTAGCAATCAGCCCCAGCATTTT. This gives the protein CSLSGGANTRDLSNQPQHF.

The sample holds a few counts of this clone. The rearrangement joins TRBV5-6 to TRBJ1-1; the match to TRBD1 covers 9 bases. Germline-derived CDR1 and CDR2 are SGHDT and YYEEEE. The V segment lost 5 bases and the J segment 5 bases; nucleotides outside the gene matches: 13. The CDR3 is 16 residues long. CDR3 protein: CASSPEGQGGRTEAFF. The CDR3, as DNA: TGTGCCAGCAGTCCGGAGGGACAGGGAGGTAGGACTGAAGCTTTCTTT.

This chain joins TRBV6-5 and TRBJ2-1, with 10 nucleotides matching TRBD2. The CDR3 runs 16 residues. The germline gives CDR1 MNHEY, CDR2 SVGAGI. J was trimmed by 3 bases and V by 2 bases; bases with no gene match: 4. CDR3 nucleotide sequence: TGTGCCAGCAGTTACCGTAGCGGGGGGTACTACAATGAGCAGTTCTTC. This gives the protein CASSYRSGGYYNEQFF.

This clone was detected only once. This rearrangement joins TRBV6-1 to TRBJ1-1; TRBD1 matches at 9 bases. J gave up 3 bases and V 6 bases, and 5 bases lay outside the gene matches. Looked up from germline, CDR1 is MNHNS and CDR2 is SASEGT. The CDR3 covers 14 residues. The CDR3 nucleotides read TGTGCCAGCAGATCCGACAGGGGGTACACTGAAGCTTTCTTT. It translates to CASRSDRGYTEAFF.

This chain links TRBV5-1 with TRBJ2-1; 7 bases match TRBD1. The germline CDR1 and CDR2 sequences are SGHRS and YFSETQ. The CDR3 loop spans 14 amino acids. The junction had 5 bases not matched to a gene; V was cut back by 5 bases and J by 3 bases. CDR3 residues: CASSFQGDYNEQFF. As DNA, the CDR3 is TGCGCCAGCAGTTTTCAGGGGGACTACAATGAGCAGTTCTTC.

Comments on this clone: The sample contains more than one DNA sequence encoding this CDR3. The rearrangement uses TRBV5-1 and TRBJ1-4; unclear D gene. CDR1 and CDR2 from the germline V gene are SGHRS and YFSETQ. Trimming shortened V by 0 bases and J by 0 bases, and 3 bases separated the two germline ends. This CDR3 region has 14 residues. CDR3 DNA: TGCGCCAGCAGCTTGGCAGCAACTAATGAAAAACTGTTTTTT. Its protein is CASSLAATNEKLFF.

The chain employs TRBV6-5 and TRBJ1-2; D is ambiguous. Germline V gene data show CDR1 as MNHEY and CDR2 as SVGAGI. V was pared by 5 bases and J by 4 bases, with 14 bases between. CDR3 length: 14 amino acids. The chain's CDR3 is CASSPLPGGYGYTF. In DNA, the CDR3 is TGTGCCAGCAGTCCCCTTCCGGGTGGCTATGGCTACACCTTC.

Only a few counts were recorded for this clone. The genes are TRBV10-1 and TRBJ2-1, with TRBD2 as a possible D gene (5 bases). Germline lookup yields CDR1 WNHNN and CDR2 SYGVQD (reference sequence). Trimming pared 0 bases from V and 3 bases from J, leaving 9 bases between. The CDR3 has 15 residues. This CDR3 reads CASSESSGFYNEQFF. The CDR3 DNA sequence: TGCGCCAGCAGTGAGTCCAGCGGCTTCTACAATGAGCAGTTCTTC.

The J gene is TRBJ1-4, the V gene TRBV6-1; D gene ambiguous. The germline gives CDR1 MNHNS, CDR2 SASEGT. Deletions cut 0 bases from V and 0 bases from J, with 14 bases between. The CDR3 is made up of 18 amino acids. CDR3: CASSEALLTGATNEKLFF. CDR3 DNA sequence: TGTGCCAGCAGTGAAGCGCTGTTAACCGGTGCAACTAATGAAAAACTGTTTTTT.

This clone was seen once. This sequence joins TRBV29-1 and TRBJ1-5; 8 positions agree with TRBD1. V lost 6 bases, J lost 2 bases, and 3 bases stayed unmatched. The CDR3 sequence is 13 residues long. Germline V gene data show CDR1 as SQVTM and CDR2 as ANQGSEA. The DNA of the CDR3 is TGCAGCGTCGGACAGGGCGGCAATCAGCCCCAGCATTTT. This translates into CSVGQGGNQPQHF. Together with reference TRBV29-1 and TRBJ1-5, the CDR3 gives the full variable domain: SAVISQKPSRDICQRGTSLTIQCQVDSQVTMMFWYRQQPGQSLTLIATANQGSEATYESGFVIDKFPISRPNLTFSTLTVSNMSPEDSSIYLCSVGQGGNQPQHFGDGTRLSIL.

In the case of this clone: A junction boundary mismatches the germline segment, possibly from a read error. V usage is TRBV11-3 and J usage is TRBJ2-2, with 10 bases fitting TRBD2. There are 15 residues in the CDR3. The germline V gene has CDR1 SGHNT and CDR2 YENEEA. For the CDR3, the DNA is TGTGCCGGCAGCTTAGGTCTAGCGGGAGTCGGGGAGCTGTTTTTT. Translated: CAGSLGLAGVGELFF.

Concerning this clone: The junction does not match germline at one end; this may be a read error. The rearrangement joins TRBV5-4 to TRBJ1-3, with TRBD1 matching over 8 bases. CDR3 length: 12 residues. Germline lookup yields CDR1 SGHNT and CDR2 YYREEE (reference sequence). The CDR3 sequence is CASSFDRTGYDF. CDR3 DNA: TGTGCCAGCAGCTTTGATAGGACAGGGTACGATTTT.

The gene calls are TRBV30 and TRBJ2-1; D perhaps matches TRBD1 (6 bases). Germline CDR1 GTSNPN, CDR2 SVGIG (reference sequence). The V end lost 3 bases, the J end lost 1 base, and 10 bases lay between the germline ends. This CDR3 region has 14 residues. The CDR3 sequence is CAWSRTDSYNEQFF. CDR3 sequence (DNA): TGTGCCTGGAGCAGGACAGATTCCTACAATGAGCAGTTCTTC.

V usage is TRBV5-4 and J usage is TRBJ2-2; TRBD2 aligns across 7 bases. Germline loops: CDR1 SGHNT, CDR2 YYREEE (reference sequence). The junction had 6 bases not matched to a gene; V was cut back by 0 bases and J by 4 bases. The CDR3 is 16 amino acids. The CDR3 nucleotides read TGTGCCAGCAGCTTGGAGTTAGCGGGTGGCACCGGGGAGCTGTTTTTT. It yields the protein CASSLELAGGTGELFF.

A note on this clone: This is likely a read error, given that the CDR3 carries no conserved phenylalanine or tryptophan at its end. The chain recombines TRBV7-6 with TRBJ1-1; 10 positions agree with TRBD1. The germline V gene has CDR1 SGHVS and CDR2 FNYEAQ. V lost 5 bases, J lost 3 bases, and 15 bases stayed unmatched. The CDR3 loop spans 18 amino acids. DNA of the CDR3: TGTGCCAGCAGCCCGACCGGGACAGGGGCGGACATTTACACTGAAGCTTTCCTT. It codes for CASSPTGTGADIYTEAFL.

The chain employs TRBV7-9 and TRBJ2-2, with D perhaps matching TRBD1 (6 bases). V was cut by 0 bases and J by 3 bases, with 11 bases left in between. Germline V gives CDR1 SEHNR, CDR2 FQNEAQ (reference sequence). The CDR3 is 16 residues long. The CDR3 DNA follows: TGTGCCAGCAGCTTAGCGTGGGACACGTACACCGGGGAGCTGTTTTTT. Encoded protein: CASSLAWDTYTGELFF.